This TCR beta chain is drawn from a study of blood T cell repertoires in COVID-19. Study in general: Donors in the United States, Italy and Spain gave samples during acute or convalescent COVID-19.

CDR3 length equals 14 residues. Germline-derived CDR1 and CDR2 are SQVTM and ANQGSEA. V was trimmed by 6 bases and J by 3 bases, leaving 17 bases between them. How the authors handled the data: By means of reference gene primer amplification, nucleated cell counts were estimated. Repertoires were generated with immunoSEQ multiplex PCR, while TCRdb's copy carries only in-frame clones and drops some. The V and J calls and clone size are taken from that table; D and trimming were inferred from the DNA. The sample carries fewer than 70,000 clones, 79% recorded once. Sequencing was performed on peripheral blood. This TCR derives from a man in his 60s with acute or convalescent COVID-19. The V and J genes are TRBV29-1 and TRBJ1-1, with D tentatively TRBD1 (5 bases). The CDR3 sequence: CSVQPRQGYTEAFF. The CDR3 DNA sequence: TGCAGCGTCCAACCCCGCCAGGGCTACACTGAAGCTTTCTTT.